Here is one TCR beta chain with its context. The protocol was immunoSEQ multiplex PCR, while the TCRdb copy is restricted to in-frame clones and leaves out a portion. This sample carries around 99,000 clones, roughly 80% of them seen once, and the ten largest clones take 3.6%. The data were obtained in a study of memory CD4+ T cells and cytomegalovirus serostatus. Single viable CD3+CD4+CD8-CD45RO+ cells were sorted as the memory CD4+ T cells. This CDR3 region has 15 residues. Germline lookup yields CDR1 SQVTM and CDR2 ANQGSEA. J gave up 5 bases and V 3 bases, and 9 bases lay outside the gene matches. This sequence joins TRBV29-1 and TRBJ2-5; 10 nucleotides align to TRBD1. Sequenced: memory CD4+ T cells from blood. This receptor was taken from an adult in good health and CMV-seropositive. The CDR3 reads CSVDRGQGQGETQYF. For the CDR3, the DNA is TGCAGCGTTGATAGAGGGCAGGGACAGGGGGAGACCCAGTACTTC. The full variable domain, rest sourced from reference TRBV29-1 and TRBJ2-5, is SAVISQKPSRDICQRGTSLTIQCQVDSQVTMMFWYRQQPGQSLTLIATANQGSEATYESGFVIDKFPISRPNLTFSTLTVSNMSPEDSSIYLCSVDRGQGQGETQYFGPGTRLLVL.